A selection of T cell receptor beta chains follows, all from one sample in a study of shared clonotypes between healthy human individuals. Generated by immunoSEQ multiplex PCR, the TCRdb table keeps only in-frame clones and is missing some. The sample has some 1,900,000 clones, 85% to 95% seen once; the top ten hold around 1.2%. The sample comprised naive CD8+ T cells sorted from blood. The receptors stem from a man aged 18 to 30 in good health. CDR3s include the opening cysteine and the closing phenylalanine or tryptophan. A D gene is named only where the DNA matches it firmly. The listing skips clone size in some rows; elsewhere it reads once, few, many or a size class.

cdr3_nt | cdr3_aa | v_call | d_call | clone_size | j_call
TGTGCCAGCAGTGAAGCTGTGCACGTACTCAATGAGCAGTTCTTC | CASSEAVHVLNEQFF | TRBV6-1 | . | . | TRBJ2-1
TGCGCCAGCAGCCAAGAAAGTCAGGGGAGCACAGATACGCAGTATTTT | CASSQESQGSTDTQYF | TRBV4-3 | . | . | TRBJ2-3
TGTGCCAGCACCCTAGGGGTGATCGGGGAGCTGTTTTTT | CASTLGVIGELFF | TRBV9 | . | . | TRBJ2-2
TGTGCCAGCAGCTGGAATTCGGGACTAGCGGGATCCAACACCGGGGAGCTGTTTTTT | CASSWNSGLAGSNTGELFF | TRBV7-8 | TRBD2 | . | TRBJ2-2
TGTGCCAGTAAAACGTTGGCGTTTAAATGGGGTTCTGGGGCCAACGTCCTGACTTTC | CASKTLAFKWGSGANVLTF | TRBV7-9 | . | once | TRBJ2-6
TGCGCCAGCAGCTTGGAGGGGGTATTGAACCAAGAGACCCAGTACTTC | CASSLEGVLNQETQYF | TRBV5-1 | . | . | TRBJ2-5
TGTGCCAGCAGCTTGGGAGGGGCCAAAAACATTCAGTACTTC | CASSLGGAKNIQYF | TRBV5-6 | . | . | TRBJ2-4
TGCAGCGCCGGACAGGGCGGGGACGAGCAGTACTTC | CSAGQGGDEQYF | TRBV29-1 | TRBD1 | . | TRBJ2-7
TGTGCCAGCAGTGAATCGCCGGGACAGAGCCCCTACGAGCAGTACTTC | CASSESPGQSPYEQYF | TRBV7-9 | TRBD1 | . | TRBJ2-7
TGTGCCTGGGAGACCCAGGTCTCCTACGAGCAGTACTTC | CAWETQVSYEQYF | TRBV30 | . | . | TRBJ2-7
TGTGCCAGCAGCACCGGACAGGGGGAAGGGGTTGGAAACACCATATATTTT | CASSTGQGEGVGNTIYF | TRBV7-8 | TRBD1 | . | TRBJ1-3
TGTGCCTGGAGTGGTACTTTCTGGGACGTGGATAATTCACCCCTCCACTTT | CAWSGTFWDVDNSPLHF | TRBV30 | . | once | TRBJ1-6
TGTGCCAGCAGCTCCTCTTGGACGGAATACTATGGCTACACCTTC | CASSSSWTEYYGYTF | TRBV7-9 | . | . | TRBJ1-2
TGTGCCAGCAGCCCCAATCTACAGGGGGCGGAAGGCTACACCTTC | CASSPNLQGAEGYTF | TRBV7-2 | TRBD1 | . | TRBJ1-2
TGTGCCAGCAGTTACTCGACGCAGGGAGGTGGAGAGACCCAGTACTTC | CASSYSTQGGGETQYF | TRBV6-6 | . | . | TRBJ2-5
TGTGCCAGCAGTCTTTTGGGGGGGGCAGAGGATGGCTACACCTTC | CASSLLGGAEDGYTF | TRBV6-5 | . | . | TRBJ1-2
TGTGCTAGCAGCCCATCCGGAGGGGGTAGCGGTCCTTCGGACTACGAGCAGTACTTC | CASSPSGGGSGPSDYEQYF | TRBV7-7 | . | . | TRBJ2-7
TGTGCCAGCAGCTTAGAATACCAGGGGGCCTACGAGCAGTACTTC | CASSLEYQGAYEQYF | TRBV7-9 | TRBD1 | . | TRBJ2-7
TGTGCCAGCAGCGTAGAAGATGCCGGGGAGCTGTTTTTT | CASSVEDAGELFF | TRBV9 | . | . | TRBJ2-2
TGTGCCAGCAAGGAGGTGGGAAACACTGAAGCTTTCTTT | CASKEVGNTEAFF | TRBV2 | . | . | TRBJ1-1
TGTGCCAGCAGCTCACTGGGGGACTATGGCTACACCTTC | CASSSLGDYGYTF | TRBV7-2 | . | . | TRBJ1-2
TGCGCCAGCAGCACATGGTCCCAGATTCGCACAGATACGCAGTATTTT | CASSTWSQIRTDTQYF | TRBV23-1 | . | . | TRBJ2-3
TGCGCCAGCAGCCAAGATGGGGAATTTAACACTGAAGCTTTCTTT | CASSQDGEFNTEAFF | TRBV4-3 | . | . | TRBJ1-1
TGTGCCAGCAGTGAACTTGGGGTGGGGAATGAGCAGTTCTTC | CASSELGVGNEQFF | TRBV25-1 | . | . | TRBJ2-1
TGTGCCATCGCACACCCACAGGGGGCGGTGGACACTGAAGCTTTCTTT | CAIAHPQGAVDTEAFF | TRBV28 | TRBD1 | . | TRBJ1-1
TGTGCCAGCAGTTTATCCCTGACAGGTTCAAACGAGCAGTACTTC | CASSLSLTGSNEQYF | TRBV27 | . | . | TRBJ2-7
TGTGCCAGCTCCCGGACAGGGACCACAGATACGCAGTATTTT | CASSRTGTTDTQYF | TRBV2 | TRBD1 | . | TRBJ2-3
TGTGCCAGCAGCTTGGGGCGGGGGAGCTCCTACGAGCAGTACTTC | CASSLGRGSSYEQYF | TRBV5-4 | TRBD2 | . | TRBJ2-7
TGTGCCAGCAGCTTGGTTGTGTGGGAGCAGTACTTC | CASSLVVWEQYF | TRBV5-8 | . | . | TRBJ2-7
TGCGCCAGCAGCCAAGACAGGGTTAATTCACCCCTCCACTTT | CASSQDRVNSPLHF | TRBV4-3 | . | . | TRBJ1-6
TGCGCCAGCAGTGACTTTTACAATGAGCAGTTCTTC | CASSDFYNEQFF | TRBV10-2 | . | . | TRBJ2-1
TGTGCCATAGGCCAGGGCCTTTTCTATGGCTACACCTTC | CAIGQGLFYGYTF | TRBV10-3 | . | . | TRBJ1-2
TGTGCCAGCAGCGTAGGGCAGGGTGGCTACGAGCAGTACTTC | CASSVGQGGYEQYF | TRBV9 | . | . | TRBJ2-7
TGTGCCACCAGCAGAGATGAGGGGGCCAGCAATCAGCCCCAGCATTTT | CATSRDEGASNQPQHF | TRBV15 | TRBD1 | once | TRBJ1-5
TGTGCCAGTAGTATGGACAGGGAAGGACCTCAGCCCCAGCATTTT | CASSMDREGPQPQHF | TRBV19 | TRBD1 | . | TRBJ1-5
TGTGCCAGCAGCCAGAGACAGGCGGGCTTTGAAGCTTTCTTT | CASSQRQAGFEAFF | TRBV14 | . | . | TRBJ1-1
TGCGCCAGCAGCTTGTGGACAGGGTTGAATGAGCAGTTCTTC | CASSLWTGLNEQFF | TRBV5-1 | TRBD1 | once | TRBJ2-1
TGCGCCAGCAGCCCGGACTTCGGGGAGCTGTTTTTT | CASSPDFGELFF | TRBV4-1 | . | . | TRBJ2-2
TGTGCCAGCGCGACCCACGACTTCAGCTCCTACGAGCAGTACTTC | CASATHDFSSYEQYF | TRBV6-5 | . | . | TRBJ2-7
TGTGCCAGTAGTCTCAGGGGGCCCGGGGAGCTGTTTTTT | CASSLRGPGELFF | TRBV19 | TRBD1 | . | TRBJ2-2
TGTGCCAGCAGTTACCTGACTGCCGGGGAGACCCAGTACTTC | CASSYLTAGETQYF | TRBV6-5 | . | . | TRBJ2-5
TGTGCCAGCAGCTTAATGACGGGTGAAAAACTGTTTTTT | CASSLMTGEKLFF | TRBV7-3 | . | . | TRBJ1-4
TGTGCCAGCAGCCCGAATAGACTAGCCCGCGACATAGGCACAGATACGCAGTATTTT | CASSPNRLARDIGTDTQYF | TRBV9 | TRBD2 | . | TRBJ2-3
TGTGCCAGCAGCTTGGGGGGGAATGAAAAACTGTTTTTT | CASSLGGNEKLFF | TRBV5-4 | . | . | TRBJ1-4
TGTGCCAGCAGTTTCACGACCTCACCCCTCCACTTT | CASSFTTSPLHF | TRBV27 | . | . | TRBJ1-6
TGTGCCACCCACGGCACAGATACGCAGTATTTT | CATHGTDTQYF | TRBV10-3 | . | . | TRBJ2-3
TGCGCCAGCAGCCAAGGGATAGCGCTGGGGGATACGCAGTATTTT | CASSQGIALGDTQYF | TRBV4-1 | . | . | TRBJ2-3
TGTGCCAGCAGCCCCCTGACGCGGGAGTGGGACAATGAGCAGTTCTTC | CASSPLTREWDNEQFF | TRBV25-1 | TRBD2 | . | TRBJ2-1
TGTGCCAGCAGTTTATCGACAGGGGCACCTTACAATGAGCAGTTCTTC | CASSLSTGAPYNEQFF | TRBV27 | TRBD1 | . | TRBJ2-1
TGTGCCAGTAGTATAGGACAGGGGGCCTCCTACGAGCAGTACTTC | CASSIGQGASYEQYF | TRBV19 | TRBD1 | . | TRBJ2-7
TGTGCCTGGACGGAGGGGGATGGCTACACCTTC | CAWTEGDGYTF | TRBV30 | . | once | TRBJ1-2
TGTGCCAGCAGTTTATCCCCCCTGGAGACCCAGTACTTC | CASSLSPLETQYF | TRBV27 | . | . | TRBJ2-5
TGTGCCAGCAGACCTCATAGTTTCGTGACTAATGAAAAACTGTTTTTT | CASRPHSFVTNEKLFF | TRBV2 | . | . | TRBJ1-4
TGTGCCAGCTCACCAGGGGACGGCTATGGCTACACCTTC | CASSPGDGYGYTF | TRBV18 | . | . | TRBJ1-2
TGTGCCAGCAGCTTAGGCGGGCAGGGAGCCTACGAGCAGTACTTC | CASSLGGQGAYEQYF | TRBV7-6 | . | . | TRBJ2-7
TGTGCCAGCAGCCAAGCGTCCGGACAGTCTCCATTTCTCAGCTATGGCTACACCTTC | CASSQASGQSPFLSYGYTF | TRBV14 | . | . | TRBJ1-2
TGTGCCAGCAGCGAGGGATCTGGGAGCTCTGGAAACACCATATATTTT | CASSEGSGSSGNTIYF | TRBV9 | . | . | TRBJ1-3
TGTGCCAGCAGCTTGGTTTCAGGCATCGCGAACACCGGGGAGCTGTTTTTT | CASSLVSGIANTGELFF | TRBV7-9 | . | . | TRBJ2-2
TGTGCCAGCAGCCCGCTCCTATGGGAAGGGGAGGGATACGAGCAGTACTTC | CASSPLLWEGEGYEQYF | TRBV5-6 | TRBD2 | . | TRBJ2-7
TGTGCCAGCAGGACTACATCTTCCAAAAACATTCAGTACTTC | CASRTTSSKNIQYF | TRBV6-5 | . | . | TRBJ2-4